The sequence of this TCR beta chain was determined in a study of T cells in Graves' hyperthyroidism and ophthalmopathy. Amplification of TCR beta CDR3 regions was performed using RNA transcripts as template. TCR CDR3 underwent first-round RT-PCR with the HTBI primer set. MiXCR, run by TCRdb on the multiplex PCR reads, gives a single entry per CDR3 protein. The sample has some 770,000 distinct CDR3 sequences, about 17% seen once. Uncontrolled infection, other autoimmune disease, pregnancy and lactation each barred patients from inclusion. In this sample, this clonotype turned up many times. What it binds is unknown. Germline lookup yields CDR1 MNHEY and CDR2 SMNVEV (reference sequence). Trimming shortened V by 8 bases and J by 3 bases, and 10 bases separated the two germline ends. The CDR3 totals 13 residues. General study points: Blood also carried most thyroid clonotypes expanded above 0.001. A median 6.5 months before onset, the model predicted ophthalmopathy.

The chain combines TRBV27 with TRBJ2-2, with D tentatively TRBD2 (5 bases). The source is a man in his late teens or twenties with Graves' hyperthyroidism. The sample was blood. The CDR3 DNA follows: TGTGCCAGCCGGAGGCGGGACACCGGGGAGCTGTTTTTT. Protein product: CASRRRDTGELFF.